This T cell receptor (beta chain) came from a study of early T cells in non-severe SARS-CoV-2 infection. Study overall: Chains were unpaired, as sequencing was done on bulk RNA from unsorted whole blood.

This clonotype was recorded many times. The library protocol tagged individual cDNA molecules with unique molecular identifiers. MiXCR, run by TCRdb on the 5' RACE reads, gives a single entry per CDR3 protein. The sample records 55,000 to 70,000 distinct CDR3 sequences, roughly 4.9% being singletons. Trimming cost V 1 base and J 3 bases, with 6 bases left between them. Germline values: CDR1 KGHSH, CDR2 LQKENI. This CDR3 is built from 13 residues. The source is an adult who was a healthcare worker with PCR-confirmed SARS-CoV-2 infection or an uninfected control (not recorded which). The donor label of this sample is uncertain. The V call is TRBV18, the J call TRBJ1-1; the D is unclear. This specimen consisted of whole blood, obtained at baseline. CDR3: CASSPLQDTEAFF. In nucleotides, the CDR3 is TGTGCCAGCTCACCACTGCAGGACACTGAAGCTTTCTTT.